What follows is one T cell receptor beta chain and its context. Trimming cost V 6 bases and J 0 bases, with 5 bases left between them. Germline CDR1 is SNHLY and CDR2 is FYNNEI. The CDR3 covers 12 residues. The data are from a study of STAT5B mutations in CD4+ large granular lymphocyte leukemia. Some clones are missing from TCRdb's copy, which holds only in-frame ones; the method was immunoSEQ multiplex PCR. The sample yields about 4,900 clones, 70% to 90% seen once. The sequence was collected from a middle-aged man with CD4+ T-cell large granular lymphocyte leukemia. Sequences were obtained from PBMCs. The chain links TRBV2 to TRBJ2-5; D gene ambiguous. CDR3 sequence: CASRSDQETQYF. Written as DNA, the CDR3 is TGTGCCAGCAGATCCGACCAAGAGACCCAGTACTTC.